The rows below give T cell receptor beta chains drawn from one sample of a study of patients and donors after allogeneic stem cell transplantation. MiXCR was run by TCRdb on the RT-PCR reads, yielding one entry per CDR3 protein. The sample lists approximately 200,000 distinct CDR3 sequences, 13% to 15% occurring once. Sample: blood, either unsorted or a sorted T cell fraction (not recorded which). These receptors originate from a human donor who was either an allogeneic HSCT recipient or a stem cell or donor lymphocyte infusion donor (not recorded which). It is not recorded whose cells these are; they may come from a transplant donor. CDR3s include the opening cysteine and the closing phenylalanine or tryptophan. Fields, in order: D gene, CDR3 length, V gene, clone size, J gene, CDR3 protein, CDR3 DNA. D genes are given only for firm matches. Size is stated for part of the rows, as once, few or many counts, or as a class when the clone is expanded.

-,11,TRBV21-1,few,TRBJ1-1,CASAGQKEAFF,TGTGCCAGCGCGGGACAGAAAGAAGCTTTCTTT
-,14,TRBV12-3/TRBV12-4,many,TRBJ2-3,CASSSLGGTDTQYF,TGTGCCAGCAGTTCTCTGGGGGGCACAGATACGCAGTATTTT
-,15,TRBV21-1,-,TRBJ2-3,CASSKVNRGSDTQYF,TGTGCCAGCAGCAAAGTAAACAGGGGGTCAGATACGCAGTATTTT
-,11,TRBV3-1,-,TRBJ2-7,CASSASAEQYF,TGTGCCAGCAGCGCCTCCGCCGAGCAGTACTTC
-,14,TRBV5-1,many,TRBJ2-3,CASSLDQATDTQYF,TGCGCCAGCAGCTTGGATCAGGCCACAGATACGCAGTATTTT
-,13,TRBV24-1,many,TRBJ1-1,CATSDGAHREAFF,TGTGCCACCAGTGATGGAGCCCACCGGGAAGCTTTCTTT
TRBD1,16,TRBV5-1,-,TRBJ1-3,CASSPGQGFSGNTIYF,TGCGCCAGCAGCCCAGGACAGGGCTTCTCTGGAAACACCATATATTTT
TRBD1,11,TRBV30,-,TRBJ1-1,CAYDRGTEAFF,TGTGCCTACGACAGGGGCACTGAAGCTTTCTTT
TRBD2,14,TRBV7-2,few,TRBJ2-5,CASSSGTSGWTQYF,TGTGCCAGCAGCTCCGGGACTAGCGGGTGGACCCAGTACTTC
-,11,TRBV20-1,few,TRBJ2-3,CSTRVGDTQYF,TGCAGTACTAGGGTGGGGGATACGCAGTATTTT
TRBD2,14,TRBV18,-,TRBJ2-7,CASSPGGIPYEQYF,TGTGCCAGCTCACCGGGGGGGATTCCCTACGAGCAGTACTTC
-,14,TRBV19,many,TRBJ2-2,CASRGTVLTGELFF,TGTGCCAGTCGCGGGACAGTTCTCACCGGGGAGCTGTTTTTT
-,14,TRBV3-1,many,TRBJ2-2,CASSRARNTGELFF,TGTGCCAGCAGCCGCGCCCGGAACACCGGGGAGCTGTTTTTT
-,12,TRBV7-3,-,TRBJ2-7,CASSSLNYEQYF,TGTGCCAGCAGCTCATTGAATTACGAGCAGTACTTC
-,15,TRBV20-1,few,TRBJ2-7,CSAFAPTPEANEQYF,TGCAGTGCTTTTGCCCCGACCCCCGAGGCAAACGAGCAGTACTTC
TRBD1,17,TRBV9,many,TRBJ1-3,CASSALQGTSSGNTIYF,TGTGCCAGCAGCGCGCTACAGGGGACGAGCTCTGGAAACACCATATATTTT
TRBD1,12,TRBV29-1,-,TRBJ2-7,CSASGQGFEQYF,TGCAGCGCCTCGGGACAGGGCTTCGAGCAGTACTTC
-,12,TRBV6-5,-,TRBJ2-1,CASSYWSGEQFF,TGTGCCAGCAGTTATTGGTCGGGGGAGCAGTTCTTC
-,16,TRBV5-1,once,TRBJ2-3,CASSEAGLRATDTQYF,TGCGCCAGCAGCGAGGCCGGGCTCCGGGCCACAGATACGCAGTATTTT
-,11,TRBV30,-,TRBJ2-3,CAWSTRDTQYF,TGTGCCTGGAGTACCCGAGATACGCAGTATTTT
-,16,TRBV5-6,few,TRBJ1-1,CASSLGRWGMNTEAFF,TGTGCCAGCAGCTTGGGTCGGTGGGGCATGAACACTGAAGCTTTCTTT
TRBD1,14,TRBV27,few,TRBJ1-1,CASSLRRQGTEAFF,TGTGCCAGCAGTTTACGTCGACAGGGCACTGAAGCTTTCTTT
-,12,TRBV20-1,few,TRBJ2-5,CSAVTRAETQYF,TGCAGTGCTGTCACTAGGGCGGAGACCCAGTACTTC
-,13,TRBV6-1,-,TRBJ2-7,CASSHGSAGEQYF,TGTGCCAGCAGCCACGGGTCCGCCGGCGAGCAGTACTTC
TRBD2,14,TRBV7-3,many,TRBJ2-2,CASSPGGSAGELFF,TGTGCCAGCAGCCCCGGGGGGAGCGCCGGGGAGCTGTTTTTT
-,13,TRBV11-2,few,TRBJ1-1,CASRAQGLTEAFF,TGTGCCAGCAGAGCGCAGGGTTTAACTGAAGCTTTCTTT
-,15,TRBV12-3/TRBV12-4,many,TRBJ2-2,CASRQSGYGGGELFF,TGTGCCAGTAGACAGTCCGGGTATGGGGGCGGGGAGCTGTTTTTT
-,16,TRBV30,few,TRBJ1-3,CAWSVQGGGSGNTIYF,TGTGCCTGGAGTGTACAGGGCGGGGGCTCTGGAAACACCATATATTTT
-,16,TRBV7-9,many,TRBJ2-3,CASSSQTAERTDTQYF,TGTGCCAGCAGCTCCCAGACGGCAGAACGCACAGATACGCAGTATTTT
-,17,TRBV20-1,-,TRBJ1-4,CSAPVSFTQTTNEKLFF,TGCAGTGCTCCGGTCTCGTTTACGCAGACAACTAATGAAAAACTGTTTTTT
TRBD2,15,TRBV7-2,-,TRBJ2-2,CASSPGGVGTGELFF,TGTGCCAGCAGCCCCGGGGGGGTTGGCACCGGGGAGCTGTTTTTT
-,13,TRBV6-1,-,TRBJ2-5,CASTISGGETQYF,TGTGCCAGCACCATCTCCGGGGGAGAGACCCAGTACTTC